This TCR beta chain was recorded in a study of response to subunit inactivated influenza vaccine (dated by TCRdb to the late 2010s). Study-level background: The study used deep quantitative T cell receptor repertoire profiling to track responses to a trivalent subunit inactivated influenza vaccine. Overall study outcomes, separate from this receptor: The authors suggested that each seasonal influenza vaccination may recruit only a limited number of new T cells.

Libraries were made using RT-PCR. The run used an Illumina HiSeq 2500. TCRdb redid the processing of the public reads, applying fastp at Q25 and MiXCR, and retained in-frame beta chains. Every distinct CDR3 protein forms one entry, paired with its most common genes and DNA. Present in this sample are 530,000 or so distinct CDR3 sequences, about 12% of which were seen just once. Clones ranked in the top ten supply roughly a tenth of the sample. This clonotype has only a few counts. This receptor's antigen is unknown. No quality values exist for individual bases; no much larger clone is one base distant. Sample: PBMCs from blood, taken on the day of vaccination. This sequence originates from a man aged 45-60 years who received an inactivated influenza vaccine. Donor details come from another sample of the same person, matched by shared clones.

The CDR3 corresponds to CASSPRSDREAGELFF. The nucleotide sequence reads TGTGCCAGCAGCCCTCGATCGGACAGGGAGGCCGGGGAGCTGTTTTTT. Rearrangement joined TRBV9 to TRBJ2-2; a stretch of 8 junction bases matches TRBD1. For CDR1 and CDR2, the germline V gene lists SGDLS and YYNGEE. From its cysteine to its phenylalanine, the CDR3 spans 16 amino acids. Of the read, only the CDR3 DNA is kept; its 48 bases are in frame from base 1. Trimmed from V: 4 bases; trimmed from J: 6 bases; junction bases lacking a gene match: 11.